The clone carrying this TCR beta chain was recorded a few times. Per germline, CDR1 LNHNV and CDR2 YYDKDF (reference sequence). CDR3 length: 15 amino acids. V shed 0 bases and J shed 1 base, with 8 bases lying between them. TCRdb ran MiXCR on the RT-PCR reads and lists one entry per CDR3 protein. In the table there are more than 600,000 distinct CDR3 sequences, more than 13% of which are singletons. This chain connects TRBV15 to TRBJ2-3; tentative D call: TRBD1 (6 bases). The clonotype comes from a female donor in good health, serving as a healthy control. Sequencing was done on a sample of memory CD4+ T cells from blood. CDR3 loop: CATSRERTGTDTQYF. The CDR3 DNA reads as TGTGCCACCAGCAGAGAACGGACAGGCACAGATACGCAGTATTTT.